Listed here are 23 T cell receptor beta chains from one sample, sequenced in a study of metastatic and nonmetastatic thyroid tumors. Every patient was untreated before thyroid surgery. MiXCR reprocessed the PCR reads for TCRdb. The top ten clones hold about 11% of a sample with some 14,000 clones, about 35% of them seen once. What was sequenced was tumor tissue. The source is a male donor with papillary thyroid cancer or a benign thyroid nodule (not recorded which). Some clones in this sample may be carry-over from other donors' samples.

Concerning this clone itself: One end of the junction does not line up with germline, which may come from a read error. CDR3 sequence reads: CASMRQGGYEHYF. The DNA for the CDR3 is TGTGCCAGCATGAGACAGGGAGGCTACGAGCATTACTTC. V usage is TRBV28 and J usage is TRBJ2-7; possibly TRBD1 for D (7 bases). The germline V gene encodes CDR1 MDHEN and CDR2 SYDVKM. The CDR3 is 13 residues long.

By sample share, this clone is medium-sized. The J gene is TRBJ1-1, the V gene TRBV12-3 or TRBV12-4; D gene unclear. V lost 5 bases and J 6 bases, leaving 13 bases between the germline ends. This CDR3 is 13 amino acids long. The CDR3 reads CASSQVGIPEAFF. CDR3 DNA: TGTGCCAGCAGTCAGGTGGGTATCCCTGAAGCTTTCTTT.

This clone was counted ten times or more. The genes are TRBV11-2 and TRBJ2-5; D call uncertain. CDR3 length equals 15 residues. In germline, CDR1 is SGHAT, CDR2 FQNNGV. With 5 bases removed from V and 5 bases from J, the gap between germline ends came to 18 bases. CDR3 bases: TGTGCCAGCAGCCTGTCAGTCGGGCCGGAGGAGACCCAGTACTTC. Translated, it gives CASSLSVGPEETQYF.

In this sample, this clone turned up many times. The chain is built from TRBV14 and TRBJ2-1, with D unresolved. This CDR3 comprises 16 residues. Germline lookup yields CDR1 SGHDN and CDR2 FVKESK. Trimming shortened V by 1 base and J by 3 bases, and 13 bases separated the two germline ends. The DNA for the CDR3 is TGTGCCAGCAGCCAAGCTATTATTCTGGGCTACAATGAGCAGTTCTTC. Protein product: CASSQAIILGYNEQFF.

As for this clone: The junction and the germline gene differ at one end; a read error may be behind it. The CDR3 DNA reads as TGTGCTAGCATCCAATCGTATGGCGGGACCAACGTCCTGACTTTC. Translated, it gives CASIQSYGGTNVLTF. The V gene is TRBV14, the J gene TRBJ2-6; tentatively, D is TRBD2 (6 bases). From germline, CDR1 is SGHDN and CDR2 FVKESK. The CDR3 covers 15 residues.

This chain connects TRBV11-1 to TRBJ2-3; possible D gene TRBD1, 6 bases. The CDR3 sequence is 15 residues long. V shed 4 bases and J shed 2 bases, with 13 bases lying between them. Per the germline V gene, CDR1 is SGHAT and CDR2 is FQDESV (reference sequence). The CDR3 sequence is CASSSLRTATDTQYF. DNA of the CDR3: TGTGCCAGCAGCTCGCTACGGACAGCCACAGATACGCAGTATTTT.

This clone was seen ten or more times. The V gene is TRBV20-1, the J gene TRBJ2-7; TRBD1 is a possible D gene (6 bases). V gave up 1 base and J gave up 1 base, with 14 bases separating them. CDR1 is DFQATT and CDR2 is SNEGSKA in the germline V gene (reference sequence). The CDR3 is 15 amino acids. CDR3 DNA: TGCAGTGCTAGAGGCAGCCAGGGGCGATCCTACGAGCAGTACTTC. Its protein product is CSARGSQGRSYEQYF.

This clone was detected ten times or more. This chain connects TRBV24-1 to TRBJ1-2; no clear D gene. V was cut by 0 bases and J by 8 bases, with 6 bases left in between. This CDR3 has 12 residues. The V gene's germline CDR1 is KGHDR and CDR2 SFDVKD. CDR3 DNA sequence: TGTGCCACCAGTGATTTGCTAGGGGGCTACACCTTC. Translation gives CATSDLLGGYTF.

This chain uses TRBV11-1 with TRBJ1-2, with TRBD1 matching 10 bases. Germline loops: CDR1 SGHAT, CDR2 FQDESV (reference sequence). V shed 4 bases, J shed 6 bases, and the junction held 11 bases outside the gene matches. CDR3 length equals 16 residues. The CDR3 protein is CASSSSWTGGHNGYTF. The CDR3 DNA reads TGTGCCAGCAGCTCGTCATGGACAGGGGGGCATAATGGCTACACCTTC.

The chain recombines TRBV9 with TRBJ2-7, with a weak D call TRBD2 (6 bases). This CDR3 has 14 amino acids. Germline V lookup: CDR1 SGDLS, CDR2 YYNGEE. Trimming removed 6 bases from V and 6 bases from J, with 19 bases in between. The CDR3 nucleotides read TGTGCCAGCACCGTTGATGGACACGGGGGCGAGCAGTACTTC. It specifies CASTVDGHGGEQYF.

About this clone itself: Sequence at one end of the junction differs from germline and may be a read error. The CDR3 loop is CGISAGTSGYQETQYF. The CDR3 region has the DNA TGTGGCATCTCCGCCGGTACTAGCGGGTATCAAGAGACCCAGTACTTC. The chain uses TRBV10-3 and TRBJ2-5; TRBD2 matches at 9 bases. CDR3 length: 16 amino acids. Germline loops: CDR1 ENHRY, CDR2 SYGVKD.

DNA for the CDR3: TGTGCCAGTATGGAGACAGATGATCAGCCCCAGCATTTT. It encodes CASMETDDQPQHF. The chain carries TRBV19 and TRBJ1-5; D possibly corresponds to TRBD1 (5 bases). V gave up 7 bases and J gave up 5 bases, with 12 bases separating them. The length of the CDR3 is 13 residues. The germline gives CDR1 LNHDA, CDR2 SQIVND (reference sequence).

This clone was seen only a few times. The rearrangement links TRBV6-1 to TRBJ2-2; D remains ambiguous. CDR1 and CDR2 from the germline V gene are MNHNS and SASEGT. Trimming shortened V by 5 bases and J by 3 bases, and 7 bases separated the two germline ends. This CDR3 spans 13 amino acids. The CDR3 DNA follows: TGTGCCAGCAGTTGGCACGACACCGGGGAGCTGTTTTTT. It encodes CASSWHDTGELFF.

Points on this clone: One end of the junction varies from germline; a read error may be responsible. The rearrangement uses TRBV28 and TRBJ2-5; TRBD2 matches 8 bases. This CDR3 is built from 14 residues. Germline V gene sequence: CDR1 MDHEN, CDR2 SYDVKM. CDR3 protein: CTRTPGGAGKTQYF. The CDR3 bases are TGTACCAGAACCCCCGGGGGGGCTGGGAAGACCCAGTACTTC.

On this clone: The germline gene is not matched at one end of the junction; a read error may be the cause. The CDR3, as DNA: TGTGCCAGCAGTGGGTCCGGGACTTGCTCCTACGAACAGCACTTC. It codes for CASSGSGTCSYEQHF. This rearrangement joins TRBV2 to TRBJ2-7, with D maybe TRBD2 (6 bases). The CDR3 is 15 amino acids. The germline gives CDR1 SNHLY, CDR2 FYNNEI. Filled out from reference TRBV2 and TRBJ2-7, the complete variable domain reads EPEVTQTPSHQVTQMGQEVILRCVPISNHLYFYWYRQILGQKVEFLVSFYNNEISEKSEIFDDQFSVERPDGSNFTLKIRSTKLEDSAMYFCASSGSGTCSYEQHFGPGTRLTVT.

Worth noting for this clone: Germline is not matched at one junction end, which may reflect a read error. The chain carries TRBV5-1 and TRBJ1-6, with 8 nucleotides matching TRBD1. Germline V gene lookup returns CDR1 SGHRS and CDR2 YFSETQ. This CDR3 spans 13 amino acids. CDR3 protein: CSSSLDRDSPLHF. CDR3 nucleotides: TGCTCCAGCAGTCTGGACAGGGACTCACCCCTCCACTTT.

The rearrangement uses TRBV5-1 and TRBJ1-5, with unresolved D. Trimming removed 0 bases from V and 5 bases from J, with 12 bases in between. The CDR3 runs to 15 residues. Germline values: CDR1 SGHRS, CDR2 YFSETQ. This chain's CDR3 is CASSLVGKPDQPQHF. The CDR3 DNA reads TGCGCCAGCAGCTTGGTTGGGAAGCCCGATCAGCCCCAGCATTTT.

The chain links TRBV6-6 to TRBJ2-1; TRBD2 aligns across 12 bases. Trimming removed 2 bases from V and 8 bases from J; junction bases left unmatched: 4. Germline assignment: CDR1 MNHNY and CDR2 SVGAGI (reference sequence). CDR3 length equals 15 residues. The DNA of the CDR3 is TGTGCCAGCAGTTACCCGACTAGCGGGAGTGATGAGCAGTTCTTC. Translated: CASSYPTSGSDEQFF.

In its sample, this clone was seen a few times. The CDR3 bases are TGTGCCAGTAGTCGGACGGCTGATAATTCACCCCTCCACTTT. Residues: CASSRTADNSPLHF. The chain employs TRBV19 and TRBJ1-6; D unresolved. The CDR3 has 14 residues. Trimming removed 5 bases from V and 5 bases from J, with 10 bases in between. Germline CDR1 is LNHDA and CDR2 is SQIVND (reference sequence).

Of note for this clone: One end of the junction does not line up with germline, which may come from a read error. This chain connects TRBV9 to TRBJ1-6, with no clear D. The CDR3 length is 15 residues. Germline V CDR1 and CDR2: SGDLS, YYNGEE. CDR3 sequence (DNA): TGTGCCTGCAGCGTCGATCAGTGGGCGGATTCACCCCTCCACTTT. As protein: CACSVDQWADSPLHF.

About this clone: Its ends do not fully match the called genes, so a read error is possible. This chain connects TRBV4-1 to TRBJ2-2, with a weak D call TRBD2 (5 bases). The germline gives CDR1 MGHRA, CDR2 YSYEKL. The CDR3 totals 16 residues. Here the CDR3 DNA reads TGCGCGAGCAGCCATTACGGGGTCGCGGGCACCGGGGAGCTCGTTTTT. As protein: CASSHYGVAGTGELVF.

The CDR3, as DNA: TGCAGTGCCACGCAGGGGGTCTACAATGAGCAGTTCTTC. Protein product: CSATQGVYNEQFF. The rearrangement links TRBV20-1 to TRBJ2-1; TRBD1 aligns across 7 bases. This CDR3 has 13 amino acids. The V and J ends lost 6 bases and 3 bases, in that order; junction bases with no gene match: 5. Germline assignment: CDR1 DFQATT and CDR2 SNEGSKA (reference sequence).

About this clone itself: An end of the junction does not agree with germline; a read error may underlie this. This rearrangement joins TRBV11-3 to TRBJ2-7; D not resolved. Germline CDR1 is SGHNT and CDR2 is YENEEA. This CDR3 region has 13 residues. Written as DNA, the CDR3 is TGTGCCAGCGGCTTAGAGACCGCCTACGAGCAGTACTTC. Translation: CASGLETAYEQYF.